This is a list of T cell receptor beta chains from one sample in a study of blood T cells in healthy people across ages. In TCRdb, the 5' RACE reads were re-called with MiXCR into one record per CDR3 protein. The table has 1.5 million to 1.9 million distinct CDR3 sequences, approximately 43% seen once. Sequencing was done on a sample of blood. Receptors were obtained from a woman younger than 35 in good health. CDR3s include the opening cysteine and the closing phenylalanine or tryptophan. Each record gives: V gene, D gene, J gene, clone size, CDR3 protein, CDR3 DNA. The D gene is left open where the match is weak. Clone size is given for some rows only: seen once, a few or many times, or a class if the clone is expanded.

>TRBV20-1|NA|TRBJ1-2|few
CSARKTGQNYGYTF
TGCAGTGCCAGGAAGACAGGACAGAACTATGGCTACACCTTC
>TRBV7-9|TRBD1|TRBJ1-2|few
CASSLPIQGSSFNYGYTF
TGTGCCAGCAGCTTACCGATACAGGGGTCCTCCTTCAACTATGGCTACACCTTC
>TRBV28|TRBD2|TRBJ2-3|NA
CASSIRLAGLRTDTQYF
TGTGCCAGCAGTATCAGACTAGCGGGCCTGAGAACAGATACGCAGTATTTT
>TRBV4-3|TRBD2|TRBJ2-2|NA
CASSHPTSGGADTGELFF
TGCGCCAGCAGCCATCCCACTAGCGGGGGGGCAGATACCGGGGAGCTGTTTTTT
>TRBV12-3/TRBV12-4|NA|TRBJ2-3|NA
CASSSLRAGTDTQYF
TGTGCCAGCAGTTCCCTGCGGGCGGGTACAGATACGCAGTATTTT
>TRBV9|TRBD1|TRBJ1-2|few
CASSVAGTGKYGYTF
TGTGCCAGCAGCGTAGCTGGGACAGGGAAATACGGCTACACCTTC
>TRBV3-1|TRBD1|TRBJ1-1|once
CASTSGGWGTEAFF
TGTGCCAGTACTTCAGGGGGATGGGGCACTGAAGCTTTCTTT
>TRBV6-2/TRBV6-3|NA|TRBJ2-1|few
CASSYQGYNEQFF
TGTGCCAGCAGTTACCAGGGGTACAATGAGCAGTTCTTC
>TRBV28|TRBD1|TRBJ1-5|NA
CADSTGTGNWQPQHF
TGTGCCGATTCCACCGGGACAGGGAATTGGCAGCCCCAGCATTTT
>TRBV12-3/TRBV12-4|NA|TRBJ2-5|NA
CASSPPQWYF
TGTGCCAGCAGCCCCCCCCAATGGTACTTC
>TRBV28|TRBD1|TRBJ2-1|NA
CASSLYGTGGNEQFF
TGTGCCAGCAGTTTATACGGGACAGGGGGCAATGAGCAGTTCTTC
>TRBV29-1|NA|TRBJ2-3|NA
CSVPIAGGADTQYF
TGCAGCGTCCCCATTGCAGGGGGGGCAGATACGCAGTATTTT
>TRBV5-1|NA|TRBJ1-4|many
CASSLEPNSANEKLFF
TGCGCCAGCAGCTTGGAGCCAAATTCAGCTAATGAAAAACTGTTTTTT
>TRBV20-1|NA|TRBJ2-1|NA
CSASARGEQFF
TGCAGTGCTAGCGCCCGGGGCGAGCAGTTCTTC
>TRBV6-1|NA|TRBJ1-4|NA
CASSAPSGETNEKLFF
TGTGCCAGCAGTGCCCCTTCAGGGGAAACTAATGAAAAACTGTTTTTT
>TRBV5-1|TRBD1|TRBJ2-7|once
CASSEGQNIYEQYF
TGCGCCAGCAGCGAGGGACAGAATATCTACGAGCAGTACTTC
>TRBV20-1|NA|TRBJ1-2|NA
CSAQHLGLRGYTF
TGCAGTGCCCAACATTTGGGGCTGAGAGGCTACACCTTC
>TRBV6-5|TRBD1|TRBJ2-3|NA
CASRHTGGRTDTQYF
TGTGCCAGCAGACACACAGGGGGGCGCACAGATACGCAGTATTTT
>TRBV21-1|NA|TRBJ2-7|NA
CASSKGRAETSEQYF
TGTGCCAGCAGCAAAGGGAGAGCGGAGACTTCCGAGCAGTACTTC
>TRBV7-9|NA|TRBJ1-1|NA
CASSSQGRNEAFF
TGTGCCAGCAGCAGCCAGGGACGGAATGAAGCTTTCTTT
>TRBV13|NA|TRBJ2-1|NA
CASSIGRNEQVF
TGTGCCAGCAGCATAGGCCGCAATGAGCAGGTCTTC
>TRBV9|NA|TRBJ2-5|NA
CASSVDGYHNEQYF
TGTGCCAGCAGCGTAGACGGTTACCACAATGAGCAGTACTTC
>TRBV20-1|NA|TRBJ1-2|NA
CSARVPGTFGYTF
TGCAGTGCTAGGGTGCCAGGCACCTTTGGCTACACCTTC
>TRBV6-6|TRBD1|TRBJ1-1|few
CASRTTGVNTEAFF
TGTGCCAGCAGAACAACAGGGGTGAACACTGAAGCTTTCTTT
>TRBV4-1|NA|TRBJ2-1|few
CASSQFRVNEQFF
TGCGCCAGCAGCCAATTCAGGGTAAATGAGCAGTTCTTC
>TRBV6-2/TRBV6-3|TRBD2|TRBJ2-7|NA
CASSYKISGRPTYEQYF
TGTGCCAGCAGTTACAAGATAAGCGGGAGACCAACCTACGAGCAGTACTTC
>TRBV12-3/TRBV12-4|NA|TRBJ1-4|few
CASSLRGPPNEKLFF
TGTGCCAGCAGTCTCCGGGGGCCTCCGAATGAAAAACTGTTTTTT
>TRBV7-9|NA|TRBJ2-7|NA
CANSLAPYREPEQYF
TGTGCCAACAGTTTAGCCCCATACAGGGAACCCGAGCAGTACTTC
>TRBV12-3/TRBV12-4|TRBD2|TRBJ2-1|NA
CASSLSYGGADEQFF
TGTGCCAGCAGTTTATCTTACGGGGGGGCTGATGAGCAGTTCTTC
>TRBV12-3/TRBV12-4|NA|TRBJ2-3|few
CASSLKAGHTDTQYF
TGTGCCAGCAGTTTAAAGGCGGGGCACACAGATACGCAGTATTTT
>TRBV30|TRBD1|TRBJ2-3|NA
CAWSGGQLQYF
TGTGCCTGGAGTGGGGGACAGTTGCAGTATTTT
>TRBV20-1|NA|TRBJ2-6|few
CSARTGSGANVLTF
TGCAGTGCTAGGACAGGATCTGGGGCCAACGTCCTGACTTTC
>TRBV30|TRBD1|TRBJ1-2|few
CAWSASWDRGYGYTF
TGTGCCTGGAGTGCATCCTGGGACAGGGGTTATGGCTACACCTTC
>TRBV7-9|TRBD1|TRBJ1-5|NA
CASSPATGSQPQHF
TGTGCCAGCAGCCCGGCGACAGGGAGTCAGCCCCAGCATTTT
>TRBV11-1|NA|TRBJ2-7|NA
CASSVPPKWYEQYF
TGTGCCAGCAGCGTACCCCCGAAATGGTACGAGCAGTACTTC
>TRBV29-1|NA|TRBJ1-4|NA
CSVSTYGTNEKLFF
TGCAGCGTCTCGACCTACGGAACTAATGAAAAACTGTTTTTT
>TRBV7-9|NA|TRBJ1-1|few
CASSLAARGGQAFF
TGTGCCAGCAGCTTAGCGGCCCGAGGAGGCCAAGCTTTCTTT
>TRBV6-6|NA|TRBJ1-5|few
CASSYSDSLMGMPQHF
TGTGCCAGCAGTTACTCGGACAGCCTGATGGGCATGCCCCAGCATTTT
>TRBV7-8|TRBD1|TRBJ2-5|few
CASSARRGRETQYF
TGTGCCAGCAGCGCACGAAGGGGGCGAGAGACCCAGTACTTC
>TRBV29-1|TRBD2|TRBJ2-7|many
CSARLAGHSYEQYF
TGCAGCGCCAGACTAGCGGGGCACTCCTACGAGCAGTACTTC